The present entry profiles one T cell receptor beta chain with its context. The target antigen is unknown. Patients who had autoimmune disease history or got systemic immunosuppression were left out. Germline CDR1 and CDR2: LNHDA and SQIVND (reference sequence). With 4 bases clipped from V and 0 bases from J, the junction kept 3 bases outside the gene matches. The CDR3 runs 15 residues. This specimen comes from a study of OX40 agonist ivuxolimab in advanced cancers. Whole-study context: The dose of intravenous ivuxolimab that patients received every 2 weeks ranged from 0.01 to 10 mg/kg. Study-wide points: CD8+ T cells (on average) carried more expanded clones than CD4+ T cells. Certain nonresponders likewise exhibited a low normalized T-cell clonal expansion.

Assay: immunoSEQ multiplex PCR; the TCRdb copy retains only in-frame clones and omits some. The sample yields some 90,000 clones, under 95% seen once. The TCR comes from an adult with an advanced solid tumor such as melanoma, head and neck, liver or kidney cancer. Source: CD4+ or CD8+ T cells sorted from blood, taken in a trial of the OX40 agonist ivuxolimab. The rearrangement links TRBV19 to TRBJ2-5; 9 bases line up with TRBD1. The CDR3 coding sequence is TGTGCCAGTAGTACGGACAGGGGCCACCAAGAGACCCAGTACTTC. Translated: CASSTDRGHQETQYF. Full variable domain (outside the CDR3, taken from reference TRBV19 and TRBJ2-5): DGGITQSPKYLFRKEGQNVTLSCEQNLNHDAMYWYRQDPGQGLRLIYYSQIVNDFQKGDIAEGYSVSREKKESFPLTVTSAQKNPTAFYLCASSTDRGHQETQYFGPGTRLLVL.